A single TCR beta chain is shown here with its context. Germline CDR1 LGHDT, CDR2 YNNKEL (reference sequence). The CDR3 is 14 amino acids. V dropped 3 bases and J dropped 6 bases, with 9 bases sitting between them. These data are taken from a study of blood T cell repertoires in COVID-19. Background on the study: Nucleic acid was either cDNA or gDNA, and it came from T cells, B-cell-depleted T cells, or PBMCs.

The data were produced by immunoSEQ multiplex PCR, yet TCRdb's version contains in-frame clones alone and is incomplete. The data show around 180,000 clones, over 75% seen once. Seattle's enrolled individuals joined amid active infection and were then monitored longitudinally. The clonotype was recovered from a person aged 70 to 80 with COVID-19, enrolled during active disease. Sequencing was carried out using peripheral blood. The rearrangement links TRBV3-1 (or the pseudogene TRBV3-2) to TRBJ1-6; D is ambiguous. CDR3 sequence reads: CASSQAAINSPLHF. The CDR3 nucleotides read TGTGCCAGCAGCCAGGCCGCAATTAATTCACCCCTCCACTTT.